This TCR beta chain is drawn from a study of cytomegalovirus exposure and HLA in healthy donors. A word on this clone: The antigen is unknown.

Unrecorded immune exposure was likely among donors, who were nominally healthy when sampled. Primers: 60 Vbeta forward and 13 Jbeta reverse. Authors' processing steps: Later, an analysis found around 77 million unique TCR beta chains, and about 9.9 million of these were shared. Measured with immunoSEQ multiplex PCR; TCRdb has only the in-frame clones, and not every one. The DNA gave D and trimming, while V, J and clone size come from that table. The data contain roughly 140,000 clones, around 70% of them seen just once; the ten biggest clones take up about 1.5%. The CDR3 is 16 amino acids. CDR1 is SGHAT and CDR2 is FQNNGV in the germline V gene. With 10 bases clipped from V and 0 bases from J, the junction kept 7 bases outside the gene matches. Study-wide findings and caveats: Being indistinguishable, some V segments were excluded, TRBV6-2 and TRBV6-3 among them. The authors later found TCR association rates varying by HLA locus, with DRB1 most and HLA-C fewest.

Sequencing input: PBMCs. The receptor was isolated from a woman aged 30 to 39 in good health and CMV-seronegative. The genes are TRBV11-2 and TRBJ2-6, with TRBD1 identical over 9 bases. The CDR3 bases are TGTGCCACCAGGGACAGGGCGAACTCTGGGGCCAACGTCCTGACTTTC. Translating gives CATRDRANSGANVLTF.